This is a list of T cell receptor beta chains from one sample in a study of breast tumors, draining lymph nodes, adjacent tissues. TCRdb reprocessed the multiplex PCR reads with MiXCR, giving one entry per CDR3 protein. The profile shows about 180,000 distinct CDR3 sequences, about 33% of them singletons. The sample consisted of axillary lymph node tissue. The receptors come from a female donor with breast cancer. Some clones in this sample may be carry-over from other donors' samples. CDR3s include the opening cysteine and the closing phenylalanine or tryptophan. Each record gives: V gene, clone size, J gene, CDR3 length, D gene, CDR3 DNA, CDR3 protein. A D gene is named only where the DNA matches it firmly. A row's size may be missing; if present it is once, few, many or a size class.

TRBV6-1	many	TRBJ2-1	13	.	TGTGCCAGTTTACCGATGACCCGGAATGAGCAGTTCTTC	CASLPMTRNEQFF
TRBV19	many	TRBJ2-6	20	TRBD2	TGTGCCAGTAATCGGTTCCGGACTAGCGGGAGGGGGTCTGGGGCCAACGTCCTGACTTTC	CASNRFRTSGRGSGANVLTF
TRBV11-2	many	TRBJ2-7	16	.	TGTGCCAGCAGCTTAGACCTAGCGACGGAGGGGTACGAGCAGTACTTC	CASSLDLATEGYEQYF
TRBV13	few	TRBJ1-1	12	.	TGTGCCAGCAGCCCGGGTGGGACTGAAGCTTTCTTT	CASSPGGTEAFF
TRBV2	many	TRBJ2-3	14	TRBD1	TGTGCCAGCAGATGGGACAGTAGCACAGATACGCAGTATTTT	CASRWDSSTDTQYF
TRBV9	many	TRBJ2-1	15	TRBD1	TGTGCCAGCAGCGTAGCAGGGCAGGGGGCTGGTGAGCAGTTCTTC	CASSVAGQGAGEQFF
TRBV7-9	many	TRBJ1-3	16	TRBD1	TGTGCCAGCAGCCACGGACAGGGGGCTTTTGGAAACACCATATATTTT	CASSHGQGAFGNTIYF
TRBV6-2/TRBV6-3	many	TRBJ2-2	13	.	TGTGCCAGCACCAGCGGCCATCCCGGGGAGCTGTTTTTT	CASTSGHPGELFF
TRBV6-1	.	TRBJ2-5	16	TRBD1	TGTGCCAGCAGTGAAGCGCGCCGGACAGGGGATCAGCCCCAGTACTTC	CASSEARRTGDQPQYF
TRBV19	many	TRBJ2-1	14	TRBD1	TGTGCCAATACCTCAATAGACAGGGACAATGAGCAGTTCTTC	CANTSIDRDNEQFF
TRBV4-1	many	TRBJ2-5	14	.	TGCGCCAGCAGCCTGACCCCAAATAGAGAGACCCAGTACTTC	CASSLTPNRETQYF
TRBV28	many	TRBJ1-6	16	.	TGTGCCAGCAGGACCCGAACAGAAAGCCCCAATTCACCCCTCCACTTT	CASRTRTESPNSPLHF
TRBV9	.	TRBJ2-3	13	.	TGTGCCAGCAGCGTAGGCGGGGAAGATACGCAGTATTTT	CASSVGGEDTQYF
TRBV9	.	TRBJ1-1	13	.	TGTGCCAGCAGCGTCGGGGTCGGCACTGAAGCTTTCTTT	CASSVGVGTEAFF
TRBV5-1	many	TRBJ2-2	17	TRBD1	TGCGCCAGCAGCCCCGGTGACAGGGTCCTGGTCACCGGGGAGCTGTTTTTT	CASSPGDRVLVTGELFF
TRBV6-2/TRBV6-3	many	TRBJ2-3	16	.	TGTGCCAGCAGTTACTCCAGGGACTCCAGCTCAGATACGCAGTATTTT	CASSYSRDSSSDTQYF
TRBV5-4	once	TRBJ2-6	17	TRBD1	TGTGCCAGCAGCCCAGGACAGGGGGCGACTGGGGCCAACGTCCTGACTTTC	CASSPGQGATGANVLTF
TRBV27	many	TRBJ2-7	15	.	TGTGCCAGCAGTTTATGGGGCGGTCAGGCCTACGAGCAGTACTTC	CASSLWGGQAYEQYF
TRBV11-3	many	TRBJ2-7	15	TRBD1	TGTGCCAGCAGCTCCGGAAGGGACAGGGACTACGAGCAGTACTTC	CASSSGRDRDYEQYF
TRBV14	many	TRBJ2-1	15	.	TGTGCCAGCAGCCAGCAGCCGGGTCGTAACAATGAGCAGTTCTTC	CASSQQPGRNNEQFF
TRBV6-5	many	TRBJ2-1	11	.	TGTGCCAGCAGTGTCGACAATGAGCAGTTCTTC	CASSVDNEQFF
TRBV5-8	many	TRBJ1-5	17	.	TGTGCCAGCAGCTTGAGTCAGGGAGTTTTGGGCAATCAGCCCCAGCATTTT	CASSLSQGVLGNQPQHF
TRBV9	.	TRBJ2-5	14	TRBD1	TGTGCCAGCGGGACAGGGGGCGGGAAAGAGACCCAGTACTTC	CASGTGGGKETQYF
TRBV7-7	.	TRBJ2-5	16	TRBD2	TGTGCTAGCAGCCCGGGCCTAGCGGGAGAGGGAGAGACCCAGTACTTC	CASSPGLAGEGETQYF